The clone carrying this TCR beta chain was observed at least ten times. Donation came from healthy Caucasian individuals in Russia who were aged about 6 to 95. It was about 9.4 milliliters of peripheral blood that were drawn from each donor. These data come from a study of blood T cells in healthy people across ages. The authors ran a second PCR of about 6 to 11 cycles using a sample-barcoded 5' primer and a J-beta primer mix. TCRdb itself ran the 5' RACE reads through MiXCR, one entry per CDR3 protein. The table records about 1,500,000 distinct CDR3 sequences, 25% to 30% of them present only once. The sequenced material came from blood. The TCR comes from a woman aged 25-40 years in good health.

Here the CDR3 reads CASSQSVSGGLSYEQYF. CDR3 in DNA: TGCGCCAGCAGCCAATCTGTTAGCGGAGGTCTGTCCTACGAGCAGTACTTC. The V gene is TRBV4-3, the J gene TRBJ2-7; D is perhaps TRBD2 (6 bases). The V gene lost 2 bases and the J gene lost 1 base, with 18 bases spanning the gap. This CDR3 has 17 residues. Germline V CDR1 and CDR2: LGHNA, YSLEER.